The entry below gives a single T cell receptor beta chain sequence along with its context. Its antigen target is currently unknown. Within one base of it there is no much larger clone, and no base qualities were kept. Library generation was performed with the immunoSEQ multiplex PCR assay. The table comes from immuneACCESS by way of TCRdb, which keeps in-frame sequences with V and J called. Part of the clones is missing from these tables; in studies checked, under half for an unresolved V gene and the rest for unknown reasons. The sample table holds 100,000 to 150,000 clones, of which around 83% were seen once. Jointly, the top ten make up approximately 15% of the sample. The data are from a study of PD-1 blockade in mismatch repair-deficient tumors (dated by TCRdb to 2016 to 2017). Context from the whole study: Between late 2013 and September 2016, 86 consecutive patients with some 12 mismatch repair-deficient cancer types, all previously treated and progressing, were enrolled in the trial. Tumor-associated T cell clones in the peripheral blood of patients responding to PD-1 blockade were tracked using deep sequencing of TCR CDR3 regions. The study at large found these results: After pembrolizumab, tumor-resident clones, which were often undetectable in blood before treatment, expanded rapidly and then contracted, generally ahead of radiologic responses.

The germline V gene provides CDR1 MDHEN and CDR2 SYDVKM. V lost 6 bases and J lost 0 bases; the stretch between them is 17 bases long. The CDR3 has 16 amino acids, counting the end cysteine and phenylalanine. Solely the CDR3 DNA is kept, with 48 bases framed from the first base. Mismatch repair deficiency in every enrolled patient was established by polymerase chain reaction or immunohistochemistry. Three patients who responded to pembrolizumab therapy underwent TCR sequencing. Pembrolizumab PD-1 blockade was prospectively tested in advanced mismatch repair-deficient cancers, regardless of tissue of origin, in the phase II trial. Peripheral blood T cell samples were gathered serially, both before PD-1 blockade started and at multiple time points afterward. Blood sampling times were reported as weeks after the first pembrolizumab dose.

The V and J segments used are TRBV28 and TRBJ1-1; a tentative D match to TRBD1 spans 6 bases. The sequenced sample was peripheral blood, obtained 44 weeks after starting pembrolizumab. This sequence was found in an adult with mismatch repair-deficient cancer. The DNA sequence is TGTGCCAGCAGACAAACAGGGTTCTCCGTGAACACTGAAGCTTTCTTT. Protein translation: CASRQTGFSVNTEAFF.